This is a list of T cell receptor beta chains from one sample in a study of neoadjuvant anti-PD-1 for oral cavity cancer. The method was immunoSEQ multiplex PCR; TCRdb's version includes in-frame clones alone and lacks a portion of them. The sample comprises approximately 68,000 clones, 70% to 90% of which are singletons, and 2.5% to 3.5% rests with the top ten. Sample: PBMCs, taken after nivolumab (anti-PD-1) treatment. The receptors were sampled from a person between 35 and 79 years old with oral cavity squamous cell carcinoma. CDR3s include the opening cysteine and the closing phenylalanine or tryptophan. The D gene is left open where the match is weak. Not every row has a clone size; where given, it reads once, few, many or a size class.

DNA,CDR3,J,size,V,D
TGCGCCAGCAGCTTGTCCTCGACAGGGTACACTGAAGCTTTCTTT,CASSLSSTGYTEAFF,TRBJ1-1,-,TRBV5-1,TRBD1
TGTGCCAGTAGTAGGGGTCGGGATCCAGATACGCAGTATTTT,CASSRGRDPDTQYF,TRBJ2-3,-,TRBV19,-
TGTGCCTGGAGTTCCGACCGGTGGGGACAGGGAGACACTGAAGCTTTCTTT,CAWSSDRWGQGDTEAFF,TRBJ1-1,-,TRBV30,TRBD1
TGTGCCAGCAGCTCCCGGAGTGGTGGGGAAAAACTGTTTTTT,CASSSRSGGEKLFF,TRBJ1-4,few,TRBV7-6,-
TGTGCCAGCAGCTTGGATCCCACAGGGGCTGGAAACACCATATATTTT,CASSLDPTGAGNTIYF,TRBJ1-3,-,TRBV5-4,TRBD1
TGCGCCAGCAGCCCGCCACAGGGAGACACTGAAGCTTTCTTT,CASSPPQGDTEAFF,TRBJ1-1,-,TRBV5-1,-
TGCGCCAGCAGCTTGGTGTCCTACGAGCAGTACTTC,CASSLVSYEQYF,TRBJ2-7,-,TRBV5-1,-
TGTGCCAGCAGTTACTCGCGTGTAGCGGGTGAGCAGTACTTC,CASSYSRVAGEQYF,TRBJ2-7,once,TRBV6-5,TRBD2
TGTGCCAGCAGTTATTCGAGGGGAAGGATTTACAATGAGCAGTTCTTC,CASSYSRGRIYNEQFF,TRBJ2-1,-,TRBV6-6,-
TGTGCCAGTAGCCTCCATGGACAGGGGTATCAAGAGACCCAGTACTTC,CASSLHGQGYQETQYF,TRBJ2-5,once,TRBV19,TRBD1
TGTGCCAGCATGGCAAACCTACAAGAGACCCAGTACTTC,CASMANLQETQYF,TRBJ2-5,-,TRBV2,-
TGTGCCAGCAGTGAAGCGCACAGGAGCAACTATGGCTACACCTTC,CASSEAHRSNYGYTF,TRBJ1-2,-,TRBV6-1,-
TGTGCCAGCAGCGTAGGACTAGCGGGAGTTCTGAGTTTGGGGCAGTTCTTC,CASSVGLAGVLSLGQFF,TRBJ2-1,-,TRBV5-4,TRBD2
TGTGCCAGCAGCTCCTATACCGGGGAGCTGTTTTTT,CASSSYTGELFF,TRBJ2-2,-,TRBV7-3,-
TGTGCCAGCAGCTTAGGGTTCGGAGCGAACACCGGGGAGCTGTTTTTT,CASSLGFGANTGELFF,TRBJ2-2,-,TRBV11-3,-
TGCGCCAGCAGCTTGGGGAGCCTAGCTACCTACGAGCAGTACTTC,CASSLGSLATYEQYF,TRBJ2-7,-,TRBV5-1,-
TGTGCCAGCACCCATACGTTTAACACTGAAGCTTTCTTT,CASTHTFNTEAFF,TRBJ1-1,-,TRBV7-8,-
TGTGCCTGGAGTGCCGATACCGGGGGATACCAGCCCCAGCATTTT,CAWSADTGGYQPQHF,TRBJ1-5,-,TRBV30,-
TGCAGTGCTACCGGAAACTATGGCTACACCTTC,CSATGNYGYTF,TRBJ1-2,-,TRBV20-1,-
TGCGCCAGCAGCCAAGATGTAAGGCGGATGGGAGGCTACACCTTC,CASSQDVRRMGGYTF,TRBJ1-2,-,TRBV4-1,-
TGTGCCAGCAGTTTAGAAGCCCCGACAGGGAGGGCCTATAATTCACCCCTCCACTTT,CASSLEAPTGRAYNSPLHF,TRBJ1-6,-,TRBV27,TRBD1
TGTGCCAGCAGAGAGTTGCCCTACAATGAGCAGTTCTTC,CASRELPYNEQFF,TRBJ2-1,-,TRBV2,-
TGTGCCAGCAGCCTAGACAGCACTGGAAACACCATATATTTT,CASSLDSTGNTIYF,TRBJ1-3,-,TRBV7-8,-
TGTGCCAGCAGTCCCGTCGGAGGGGAGGGCTCCTACGAGCAGTACTTC,CASSPVGGEGSYEQYF,TRBJ2-7,-,TRBV9,TRBD2
TGTGCCTGGAGGGACAGGGCAGCCCTTAGTGGCTACACCTTC,CAWRDRAALSGYTF,TRBJ1-2,once,TRBV30,TRBD1
TGTGCCAGCAGCCCTGGGAGGCGCTTTAACACTGAAGCTTTCTTT,CASSPGRRFNTEAFF,TRBJ1-1,once,TRBV13,-
TGCGCCAGCAGCTTGCAGGGGGCCGGAGATACGCAGTATTTT,CASSLQGAGDTQYF,TRBJ2-3,-,TRBV5-1,TRBD1
TGTGCCAGCAGTTTAGGGACTGGAAGCTACGAGCAGTACTTC,CASSLGTGSYEQYF,TRBJ2-7,once,TRBV28,-
TGTGCCAGCAGTTCCAGACAGGGCCCAGATACGCAGTATTTT,CASSSRQGPDTQYF,TRBJ2-3,few,TRBV25-1,TRBD1
TGTGCCAGCAGCCCGGGACATTCGAACACTGAAGCTTTCTTT,CASSPGHSNTEAFF,TRBJ1-1,-,TRBV7-3,-
TGTGCCAGCAGCCAAGTAACCCGGACGGACACTGAAGCTTTCTTT,CASSQVTRTDTEAFF,TRBJ1-1,-,TRBV4-2,-
TGTGCCAGCAGCTCCAGAGGGGGGCCCTACGAGCAGTACTTC,CASSSRGGPYEQYF,TRBJ2-7,-,TRBV7-9,-
TGTGCTAGTGCCCGGGACGTTCATTATGAGCAGTTCTTC,CASARDVHYEQFF,TRBJ2-1,-,TRBV12-5,-
TGTGCCTCAACCGTCCGTGGTTCACCCCTCCACTTT,CASTVRGSPLHF,TRBJ1-6,-,TRBV30,-
TGCGCCAGCAGGATAGTCGCGTCCTACTCCTACGAGCAGTACTTC,CASRIVASYSYEQYF,TRBJ2-7,-,TRBV4-1,-
TGTGCCAGCAGTGAAGGGACAGGACGCTATGGCTACACCTTC,CASSEGTGRYGYTF,TRBJ1-2,-,TRBV25-1,TRBD1
TGTGCCAGCAGCGCAACACAGGGACCCTCTTCTGGAAACACCATATATTTT,CASSATQGPSSGNTIYF,TRBJ1-3,-,TRBV9,-
TGTGCCAGCAGCTTGGATCTAGCCTCCCGGGAGACCCAGTACTTC,CASSLDLASRETQYF,TRBJ2-5,-,TRBV5-4,-
TGTGCCAGCAGTGAAGCGAAGGCGGCTCGTATGTATTTT,CASSEAKAARMYF,TRBJ2-3,-,TRBV2,-
TGTGCCAGCAGCTTAGACGAAGGGGCCTACGAGCAGTACTTC,CASSLDEGAYEQYF,TRBJ2-7,-,TRBV11-2,-
TGTGCCAGCAGTACAGGGAAGGGACTTCTCCTAGGGGCTAACTATGGCTACACCTTC,CASSTGKGLLLGANYGYTF,TRBJ1-2,-,TRBV28,-